The sequence of this T cell receptor (beta chain) was determined in a study of early T cells in non-severe SARS-CoV-2 infection. Study in general: Bulk RNA isolated from unsorted whole blood underwent sequencing; chains were not paired. General study findings and limits: Reliance on VDJdb matching favored anti-spike CD8 responses; private and CD4 specificities were missed.

The CDR3 sequence is 18 residues long. J gave up 6 bases and V 0 bases, and 9 bases lay outside the gene matches. Germline V CDR1 and CDR2: KGHSH, LQKENI. A note on this clonotype: Its antigen is as yet unknown.

Individual cDNA molecules carried attached unique molecular identifiers. TCRdb reprocessed the 5' RACE reads via MiXCR and lists one record per CDR3 protein. Of about 42,000 distinct CDR3 sequences detected, around 7% appear once; the ten largest clones hold roughly 4.8%. The genes are TRBV18 and TRBJ1-3; TRBD1 agrees at 12 bases. The source material was whole blood. The sequence came from an adult who was a healthcare worker with PCR-confirmed SARS-CoV-2 infection or an uninfected control (not recorded which). The CDR3 loop is CASSPPKGTGGLENTIYF. In DNA, the CDR3 is TGTGCCAGCTCACCACCGAAAGGGACAGGGGGCTTGGAAAACACCATATATTTT. The variable domain in full, completed from reference TRBV18 and TRBJ1-3, reads NAGVMQNPRHLVRRRGQEARLRCSPMKGHSHVYWYRQLPEEGLKFMVYLQKENIIDESGMPKERFSAEFPKEGPSILRIQQVVRGDSAAYFCASSPPKGTGGLENTIYFGEGSWLTVV.